This is a list of T cell receptor beta chains from one sample in a study of OX40 agonist ivuxolimab in advanced cancers. Here immunoSEQ multiplex PCR was the method, and the copy in TCRdb shows in-frame clones only, minus some. The sample holds roughly 40,000 clones, 75% to 90% seen once. Specimen: CD4+ or CD8+ T cells sorted from blood, collected in a trial of the OX40 agonist ivuxolimab. The receptors here all came from an adult with an advanced solid tumor such as melanoma, head and neck, liver or kidney cancer. The CDR3 runs from the conserved cysteine through the conserved F or W. D genes are given only for firm matches. Size tells how often a clone was seen (once, few, many) or the class of an expanded clone, and some rows leave it out.

CDR3 protein | CDR3 DNA | J gene | D gene | V gene | clone size
CASSVSGRVSADTQYF | TGTGCCAGCAGCGTATCCGGGAGAGTGAGCGCAGATACGCAGTATTTT | TRBJ2-3 | . | TRBV5-6 | medium-sized
CASSGTSGRSPYTQYF | TGTGCCAGCAGCGGGACTAGCGGGAGATCCCCATATACGCAGTATTTT | TRBJ2-3 | TRBD2 | TRBV28 | .
CASSPGNYEQYF | TGTGCCAGCAGTCCCGGGAATTACGAGCAGTACTTC | TRBJ2-7 | . | TRBV28 | .
CASSADSFNTEAFF | TGCGCCAGCAGCGCCGACAGCTTCAACACTGAAGCTTTCTTT | TRBJ1-1 | . | TRBV5-1 | .
CASISTSQETQYF | TGTGCCAGCATCTCGACAAGTCAAGAGACCCAGTACTTC | TRBJ2-5 | . | TRBV2 | .
CASSLAATGTDTQYF | TGTGCCAGCAGCTTAGCGGCCACGGGCACAGATACGCAGTATTTT | TRBJ2-3 | . | TRBV11-2 | .
CASSDTGLPQHF | TGTGCCAGCAGTGATACGGGACTGCCCCAGCATTTT | TRBJ1-5 | . | TRBV2 | .
CASSLAQTGPGYTF | TGTGCCAGCAGCTTAGCTCAGACAGGGCCTGGCTACACCTTC | TRBJ1-2 | TRBD1 | TRBV7-2 | .
CASSSNALLWGLAETEQFF | TGTGCCAGCAGCTCCAATGCTCTCCTTTGGGGACTAGCGGAAACTGAGCAGTTCTTC | TRBJ2-1 | TRBD2 | TRBV11-2 | .
CASRAGRAPNEKLFF | TGTGCCAGCAGGGCCGGCAGGGCCCCTAATGAAAAACTGTTTTTT | TRBJ1-4 | . | TRBV2 | .
CASSPVARGTDTQYF | TGTGCCAGCTCACCAGTGGCTAGAGGCACAGATACGCAGTATTTT | TRBJ2-3 | . | TRBV18 | once
CASASQETQYF | TGCGCCAGCGCCTCCCAAGAGACCCAGTACTTC | TRBJ2-5 | . | TRBV5-1 | .
CASSPWTSGSPVEQYF | TGTGCCAGCAGCCCGTGGACTAGCGGGAGTCCGGTCGAGCAGTACTTC | TRBJ2-7 | TRBD2 | TRBV11-2 | .
CASSPTGQNYEQYF | TGTGCCAGCAGCCCTACGGGACAGAACTACGAGCAGTACTTC | TRBJ2-7 | TRBD1 | TRBV7-9 | few
CASSLEGSYYNEQFF | TGTGCCAGCAGTCTAGAGGGCTCCTACTACAATGAGCAGTTCTTC | TRBJ2-1 | . | TRBV28 | .
CASSSHRDNTYEQYF | TGTGCCAGCAGTTCCCACCGGGACAATACCTACGAGCAGTACTTC | TRBJ2-7 | . | TRBV27 | .
CAISAGTARDGYTF | TGTGCCATCAGTGCTGGGACAGCCCGGGATGGCTACACCTTC | TRBJ1-2 | TRBD1 | TRBV10-3 | .
CASSPWTRTDTQYF | TGTGCCAGCAGCCCTTGGACTCGCACAGATACGCAGTATTTT | TRBJ2-3 | . | TRBV14 | .
CASSPPGGETGELFF | TGTGCCAGCAGTCCCCCCGGCGGGGAAACCGGGGAGCTGTTTTTT | TRBJ2-2 | . | TRBV28 | .
CSVPSAGGGTGELFF | TGCAGCGTTCCCTCGGCGGGAGGGGGAACCGGGGAGCTGTTTTTT | TRBJ2-2 | TRBD2 | TRBV29-1 | .
CASSEGSGANVLTF | TGCGCCAGCAGTGAAGGGTCTGGGGCCAACGTCCTGACTTTC | TRBJ2-6 | . | TRBV10-1 | .
CAWNLGTYEQYF | TGTGCCTGGAACTTGGGCACCTACGAGCAGTACTTC | TRBJ2-7 | . | TRBV30 | .
CASSYRQGKGSPLHF | TGTGCCAGCAGCTATAGACAGGGAAAGGGATCACCCCTCCACTTT | TRBJ1-6 | TRBD1 | TRBV5-8 | .
CASSPGPHETQYF | TGTGCCAGCAGCCCGGGGCCCCACGAGACCCAGTACTTC | TRBJ2-5 | . | TRBV9 | .
CASSQVGIEQYF | TGTGCCAGCAGCCAGGTGGGGATCGAGCAGTACTTC | TRBJ2-7 | . | TRBV11-2 | .
CASSRGGLNTIYF | TGTGCCAGCAGCCGCGGGGGGCTGAACACCATATATTTT | TRBJ1-3 | . | TRBV2 | .
CASSGSAQNTEAFF | TGTGCCAGTTCCGGCTCTGCCCAGAACACTGAAGCTTTCTTT | TRBJ1-1 | . | TRBV19 | .
CASSHDNSYGYTF | TGTGCCAGCAGCCACGACAATAGCTATGGCTACACCTTC | TRBJ1-2 | . | TRBV27 | .
CASSTGTALGQPQHF | TGTGCCAGCAGCACAGGGACAGCCTTAGGGCAGCCCCAGCATTTT | TRBJ1-5 | TRBD1 | TRBV7-8 | .
CASSSRLYEQYF | TGTGCCAGCAGCTCCAGATTGTACGAGCAGTACTTC | TRBJ2-7 | . | TRBV7-2 | .
CASNQREVNNEQFF | TGTGCCAGCAACCAGCGGGAGGTCAACAATGAGCAGTTCTTC | TRBJ2-1 | TRBD2 | TRBV2 | .
CASSLVANSNRPGELFF | TGTGCCAGCAGCTTGGTTGCAAATTCTAACCGCCCCGGGGAGCTGTTTTTT | TRBJ2-2 | . | TRBV5-4 | once
CASRDPGQGIYGYTF | TGTGCCAGTAGGGACCCGGGACAGGGGATCTATGGCTACACCTTC | TRBJ1-2 | TRBD1 | TRBV19 | .
CASSTSGSTDTQYF | TGCGCCAGCAGCACTAGCGGGAGCACAGATACGCAGTATTTT | TRBJ2-3 | TRBD2 | TRBV5-1 | few
CASSPGQGSLGEQYF | TGTGCCAGCAGTCCGGGACAGGGAAGTCTGGGAGAGCAGTACTTC | TRBJ2-7 | TRBD1 | TRBV9 | .
CASSLGQANTGELFF | TGTGCTAGCAGCTTGGGACAGGCGAACACCGGGGAGCTGTTTTTT | TRBJ2-2 | TRBD1 | TRBV7-7 | .
CASSRSTYYEQYF | TGTGCCAGCAGCAGATCGACGTATTACGAGCAGTACTTC | TRBJ2-7 | . | TRBV14 | .
CASSVRGRGETQYF | TGTGCCAGCAGCGTAAGGGGCAGGGGAGAGACCCAGTACTTC | TRBJ2-5 | . | TRBV9 | .
CAWSVLGLGEQFF | TGTGCCTGGAGTGTACTAGGGCTAGGTGAGCAGTTCTTC | TRBJ2-1 | . | TRBV30 | .
CASSLRANFNEQFF | TGTGCCAGCAGCCTACGGGCCAATTTCAATGAGCAGTTCTTC | TRBJ2-1 | . | TRBV4-2 | .
CASSYVQGNEQYF | TGTGCCAGCAGTTACGTGCAGGGCAACGAGCAGTACTTC | TRBJ2-7 | . | TRBV6-5 | .
CASSQEILGRGNTEAFF | TGCGCCAGCAGCCAAGAAATTTTAGGTAGGGGCAACACTGAAGCTTTCTTT | TRBJ1-1 | . | TRBV4-1 | .
CASSPWDRGGAEAFF | TGTGCCAGCTCACCGTGGGACAGAGGAGGGGCTGAAGCTTTCTTT | TRBJ1-1 | TRBD1 | TRBV18 | .
CASSPHRGRFQETQYF | TGTGCCAGCAGCCCCCACAGGGGACGGTTTCAAGAGACCCAGTACTTC | TRBJ2-5 | TRBD1 | TRBV27 | .
CASSYTTSYGQYF | TGTGCCAGCAGTTACACAACCTCCTACGGGCAGTACTTC | TRBJ2-7 | . | TRBV6-5 | .